The present T cell receptor beta chain was sequenced within a study of monozygotic twins with inflammatory bowel disease. Collection yielded roughly 2.3 ml of blood per donor. TCRdb reworked the 5' RACE reads into one entry per CDR3 protein, no DNA. This sample's table reports approximately 400,000 distinct CDR3 sequences. The CDR3 covers 14 residues. Germline V gives CDR1 SGHTA, CDR2 FQGNSA. The V and J genes are TRBV7-2 and TRBJ1-4; lacking DNA, the TRBD1 call made by TCRdb goes unchecked. The source of this sequence is a human donor with ulcerative colitis or Crohn's disease, or a healthy co-twin of an affected twin (not recorded which). The sequenced sample was blood. The CDR3 protein is CASSLAQGAEKLFF.